This is a list of T cell receptor beta chains from one sample in a study of shared clonotypes between healthy human individuals. Sequencing was performed with immunoSEQ multiplex PCR; in TCRdb, only in-frame clones are kept and a portion is missing. The sample lists about 490,000 clones, roughly 80% occurring once. The sample comprised PBMCs. All receptors derive from a woman between 35 and 50 years old in good health. Some clones in this sample may be carry-over from other donors' samples. CDR3s include the opening cysteine and the closing phenylalanine or tryptophan. A D gene is named only where the DNA matches it firmly. Expanded clones are given a class, and other clones once, few, many or no size at all.

V gene	clone size	J gene	D gene	CDR3 protein	CDR3 DNA
TRBV19	.	TRBJ2-5	.	CASSTAFQETQYF	TGTGCCAGTAGTACCGCATTTCAAGAGACCCAGTACTTC
TRBV30	once	TRBJ2-1	TRBD2	CAWSSGTSGRSEQFF	TGTGCCTGGAGTTCCGGGACTAGCGGGAGAAGTGAGCAGTTCTTC
TRBV11-2	.	TRBJ1-1	.	CASSLAPDRTEAFF	TGTGCCAGCAGCTTAGCCCCGGACAGAACTGAAGCTTTCTTT
TRBV9	once	TRBJ2-7	.	CASSVNGHYEQYF	TGTGCCAGCAGCGTCAACGGACACTACGAGCAGTACTTC
TRBV11-2	.	TRBJ2-7	.	CASRTPRDSAYEQYF	TGTGCCAGCCGAACCCCCCGGGACTCAGCCTACGAGCAGTACTTC
TRBV27	.	TRBJ1-2	.	CASSFHREPPLYGYTF	TGTGCCAGCAGTTTTCACAGGGAGCCCCCTCTCTATGGCTACACCTTC
TRBV30	.	TRBJ2-1	TRBD1	CAWSGQGVNEQFF	TGTGCCTGGAGTGGACAGGGGGTCAATGAGCAGTTCTTC
TRBV4-1	.	TRBJ2-6	.	CASSQQTAHSGANVLTF	TGCGCCAGCAGCCAACAGACAGCGCACTCTGGGGCCAACGTCCTGACTTTC
TRBV7-2	.	TRBJ2-1	.	CASTGGSVNEQFF	TGTGCCAGCACCGGAGGTAGTGTGAATGAGCAGTTCTTC
TRBV27	few	TRBJ2-4	TRBD2	CARREAAKNIQYF	TGTGCCAGGCGGGAGGCGGCCAAAAACATTCAGTACTTC
TRBV6-5	.	TRBJ1-2	.	CASSYEANYGYTF	TGTGCCAGCAGTTACGAGGCGAACTATGGCTACACCTTC
TRBV5-4	.	TRBJ2-7	.	CASSNTGLGLSEQYF	TGTGCCAGCAGCAACACAGGGTTGGGCCTCAGCGAGCAGTACTTC
TRBV23-1	.	TRBJ2-7	.	CASSPTKRTQSYEQYF	TGCGCCAGCAGTCCTACCAAAAGGACTCAGTCCTACGAGCAGTACTTC
TRBV9	once	TRBJ2-2	TRBD1	CASSTLTGGSFNTGELFF	TGTGCCAGCAGCACCCTGACAGGGGGAAGCTTCAACACCGGGGAGCTGTTTTTT
TRBV5-3	.	TRBJ2-2	TRBD2	CARSFRTSGRVNTGELFF	TGTGCCAGAAGCTTCAGGACTAGCGGGAGAGTGAACACCGGGGAGCTGTTTTTT
TRBV19	.	TRBJ1-2	.	CASNGGLPEGYTF	TGTGCCAGTAATGGCGGGCTGCCAGAGGGCTACACCTTC
TRBV18	once	TRBJ1-5	.	CASSPQDGNGNQPQHF	TGTGCCAGCTCACCACAAGACGGGAACGGCAATCAGCCCCAGCATTTT
TRBV27	once	TRBJ2-7	TRBD2	CASSSTGRAYEQYF	TGTGCCAGCAGCAGCACCGGGAGGGCATACGAGCAGTACTTC
TRBV4-3	.	TRBJ2-7	TRBD1	CASSQEYTPGQVIPYEQYF	TGCGCCAGCAGCCAGGAATATACTCCGGGACAGGTGATCCCCTACGAGCAGTACTTC
TRBV7-3	.	TRBJ2-2	.	CASSLIPAGNTGELFF	TGTGCCAGCAGCTTAATCCCAGCGGGGAACACCGGGGAGCTGTTTTTT
TRBV18	.	TRBJ1-5	.	CASSLRSDQPQHF	TGTGCCAGCTCCCTTCGGAGTGATCAGCCCCAGCATTTT
TRBV19	.	TRBJ1-1	.	CASSRFGDTEAFF	TGTGCCAGTAGTCGGTTCGGGGACACTGAAGCTTTCTTT
TRBV5-1	once	TRBJ1-4	TRBD1	CASSPGGRTNEKLFF	TGCGCCAGCAGCCCAGGGGGCAGAACTAATGAAAAACTGTTTTTT
TRBV30	.	TRBJ1-1	.	CAWNGWTEAFF	TGTGCCTGGAATGGGTGGACTGAAGCTTTCTTT
TRBV6-5	.	TRBJ1-4	.	CASSYDWGEKLFF	TGTGCCAGCAGTTATGATTGGGGGGAAAAACTGTTTTTT
TRBV18	.	TRBJ1-5	.	CASSPDGIRPQHF	TGTGCCAGCTCACCCGACGGTATCCGGCCCCAGCATTTT
TRBV18	.	TRBJ1-1	TRBD1	CASSPAGTGGTEAFF	TGTGCCAGCTCACCGGCTGGGACAGGGGGTACTGAAGCTTTCTTT
TRBV28	.	TRBJ2-6	TRBD1	CASSTTGAGANVLTF	TGTGCCAGCAGCACGACAGGGGCCGGGGCCAACGTCCTGACTTTC
TRBV4-1	.	TRBJ2-5	TRBD1	CASSQDPGQGAWETQYF	TGCGCCAGCAGCCAAGACCCCGGACAGGGGGCATGGGAGACCCAGTACTTC
TRBV30	.	TRBJ1-4	TRBD1	CACHRGREKLFF	TGTGCCTGTCACAGGGGTAGGGAAAAACTGTTTTTT
TRBV6-1	.	TRBJ2-7	.	CASNTGDGHREQYF	TGTGCCAGCAACACGGGAGACGGACATCGCGAGCAGTACTTC
TRBV14	.	TRBJ1-1	.	CASSLDRTTEAFF	TGTGCCAGCAGCCTTGACAGAACCACTGAAGCTTTCTTT
TRBV27	.	TRBJ1-2	.	CASSLSQGNSYGYTF	TGTGCCAGCAGTTTATCCCAGGGGAACTCCTATGGCTACACCTTC
TRBV6-6	.	TRBJ1-4	TRBD1	CASSYSRQGDEKLFF	TGTGCCAGCAGTTACTCCCGACAGGGGGATGAAAAACTGTTTTTT
TRBV23-1	.	TRBJ1-5	.	CASDPITGPIYSNQPQHF	TGCGCCAGCGACCCCATTACAGGGCCTATCTATAGCAATCAGCCCCAGCATTTT
TRBV28	.	TRBJ2-7	TRBD2	CASSFGGSYEQYF	TGTGCCAGCAGTTTCGGGGGGAGCTACGAGCAGTACTTC
TRBV29-1	.	TRBJ2-3	.	CSVCIAGTDTQYF	TGCAGCGTCTGTATAGCGGGCACAGATACGCAGTATTTT
TRBV13	.	TRBJ2-7	TRBD2	CASSHSGRAYYEQYF	TGTGCCAGCAGCCACAGCGGGAGGGCCTACTACGAGCAGTACTTC
TRBV18	few	TRBJ2-6	TRBD1	CASSQTQAGGAGANVLTF	TGTGCCAGCTCACAAACCCAGGCAGGGGGAGCTGGGGCCAACGTCCTGACTTTC
TRBV28	few	TRBJ2-7	.	CASSLIGRSRVYEQYF	TGTGCCAGCAGCCTCATTGGACGGAGTCGAGTCTACGAGCAGTACTTC